This TCR beta chain was observed in a study of CD8 T cells in Susac syndrome. Study background: Within the group of sequenced Susac syndrome patients, roughly six had active disease and fewer than 10 were in remission. When their blood was taken, patients with Susac syndrome were therapy-naive, taking corticosteroids, or taking intravenous immunoglobulin alone. Study-level points and caveats: A relatively small number of individuals underwent TCR sequencing and HLA analysis.

The ends were cut back, 7 bases at V and 0 bases at J, with 13 bases in the middle. Germline V gene lookup returns CDR1 MNHEY and CDR2 SMNVEV (reference sequence). The CDR3 length is 14 residues. To note about this clonotype: Its target is unknown.

With random hexamers, 0.5 to 1 ug RNA was reverse transcribed. Each CDR3 protein gets one entry after TCRdb re-called the immunoSEQ multiplex PCR reads with MiXCR. The table includes 200,000 or so distinct CDR3 sequences, more than 90% detected once. Sequencing used CD4+ T cells from PBMCs. The sequence derives from a human donor with Susac syndrome. V is TRBV27 and J is TRBJ2-7, with D perhaps matching TRBD1 (5 bases). The CDR3 DNA reads TGTGCCAGCACGAGCAGGGTGGGCTCCTACGAGCAGTACTTC. Its translation: CASTSRVGSYEQYF.